The source of this T cell receptor (beta chain) is a study of OX40 agonist ivuxolimab in advanced cancers. Study at large: Every 2 weeks, ivuxolimab was infused into the patients intravenously at between 0.01 and 10 mg/kg. Study results and limitations: Clonal expansion was among the lowest in partial responders at 0.1-3.0 mg/kg, especially CD8+.

CDR1 is MDHEN, CDR2 SYDVKM, per germline. CDR3 length equals 12 residues. V was clipped by 8 bases and J by 8 bases, with 15 bases between them. Method: immunoSEQ multiplex PCR; TCRdb's copy keeps in-frame clones and lacks some. The repertoire holds 60,000 to 75,000 clones, with 94% as singletons. This clone has just one count. Its antigen is undetermined. The chain recombines TRBV28 with TRBJ1-2; D is undetermined. Sequences were derived from CD4+ or CD8+ T cells sorted from blood, sampled in a trial of the OX40 agonist ivuxolimab. The origin of this receptor is an adult with an advanced solid tumor such as melanoma, head and neck, liver or kidney cancer. The CDR3 is CASPPAVDGYTF. Here the CDR3 DNA reads TGTGCCAGCCCCCCGGCGGTGGACGGCTACACCTTC.